Presented here are 18 T cell receptor beta chains from one specimen sequenced in a study of beta chain features in type 1 diabetes listed by TCRdb under 2018. Broad study findings and their caveats: In all four CD4+ subsets, TCRB CDR3 length was moderately but significantly shorter in type 1 diabetes patients.

These TCRs are of unknown antigen specificity. The method was the immunoSEQ multiplex PCR assay. All of the isolated RNA was reverse transcribed with the High Capacity cDNA Reverse Transcription Kit, so expressed TCRB transcripts were sequenced. TCRdb holds this immuneACCESS table with in-frame rearrangements only. Some clones are missing; in checked studies, unresolved V genes explain under half, and the rest has no known cause. The sample table shows about 190,000 clones, and about 7.8% are seen once. The ten largest clones capture roughly 0.97% of the sample. Sequencing was carried out using central memory CD4+ T cells from blood. The receptors originated from a middle-aged woman with type 1 diabetes.

This clone showed up just a few times. The rearrangement joins TRBV5-1 to TRBJ2-1; 10 positions match TRBD2. This CDR3 region has 15 residues. The germline V gene encodes CDR1 SGHRS and CDR2 YFSETQ. Trimming cost V 2 bases and J 7 bases; bases outside gene matches: 6. The CDR3 nucleotides read TGCGCCAGCAGCTTAGTAGCGGGAGGAGGGAATGAGCAGTTCTTC. Translation gives CASSLVAGGGNEQFF.

This clone turned up a few times. This chain links TRBV29-1 with TRBJ2-7; TRBD1 matches 7 bases. In germline, CDR1 is SQVTM, CDR2 ANQGSEA. CDR3 length equals 11 residues. V was pared by 7 bases and J by 5 bases, with 5 bases of the junction left unmatched. The CDR3 protein is CSALQGNEQYF. The CDR3 nucleotides are TGCAGCGCGCTACAGGGGAACGAGCAGTACTTC.

V gene TRBV4-1 combines with J gene TRBJ2-7, with D possibly being TRBD2 (5 bases). Trimming cost V 4 bases and J 3 bases, with 10 bases left between them. CDR3 length equals 13 residues. CDR1 and CDR2 (germline): MGHRA, YSYEKL. CDR3 bases: TGCGCCAGCAGCCGCCAACTAGACTACGAGCAGTACTTC. Its translation is CASSRQLDYEQYF.

This clone has just a few counts. The CDR3 nucleotides read TGCGCCAGCAGCCACGGACAGGGGGCTGATGAGCAGTTCTTC. Its translation is CASSHGQGADEQFF. V usage is TRBV4-3 and J usage is TRBJ2-1, with 11 bases matching TRBD1. CDR1 LGHNA and CDR2 YSLEER come from the germline V gene. The CDR3 has 14 residues. The ends lost 3 bases at V and 8 bases at J; junction bases unmatched: 3.

This clone has just a few counts. The germline gene is not matched at one end of the junction; a read error may be the cause. The V call is TRBV5-8, the J call TRBJ1-1, with TRBD1 as a possible D gene (6 bases). Germline values: CDR1 SGHTS, CDR2 YDEGEE. This CDR3 region has 15 residues. CDR3 protein: CASSIRDTRNTEAFF. The CDR3 DNA reads as TGCGCCAGCAGCATACGGGACACCCGGAACACTGAAGCTTTCTTT.

The chain joins TRBV18 to TRBJ2-1; 11 bases align to TRBD2. Germline CDR1 KGHSH, CDR2 LQKENI. The CDR3 extends over 14 amino acids. Trimming removed 2 bases from V and 10 bases from J; junction bases left unmatched: 4. CDR3 in DNA: TGTGCCAGCTCACCAGCTAGCGGGAGGTTAGAGCAGTTCTTC. It is translated as CASSPASGRLEQFF.

This clone was counted a few times. The V gene is TRBV21-1, the J gene TRBJ2-7; the D call of TRBD1 is as the table states it, not checked on the DNA. TRBV21-1 is a pseudogene segment. The CDR3 loop spans 16 amino acids. DNA for the CDR3: TGTGCCAGCAGCGATCGGACAGGGCAAGCTGCCTACGAGCAGTACTTC. This gives the protein CASSDRTGQAAYEQYF.

This clone was detected a few times. J is TRBJ2-4 and V is TRBV27, with 9 positions matching TRBD1. CDR3 length: 17 residues. CDR1 MNHEY and CDR2 SMNVEV come from the germline V gene (reference sequence). V trimming: 2 bases; J trimming: 4 bases; junction bases outside the gene matches: 9. CDR3 DNA: TGTGCCAGCAGTTTAAACTTCGGACAGGGGACAAAAAACATTCAGTACTTC. Protein: CASSLNFGQGTKNIQYF.

This clone appeared a few times. The chain combines TRBV29-1 with TRBJ2-1, with D perhaps TRBD2 (5 bases). The CDR3 runs 14 residues. CDR1 and CDR2 from the germline V gene are SQVTM and ANQGSEA. Trimming took 6 bases from V and 0 from J, leaving 12 bases between them. CDR3 DNA: TGCAGCGTCCGCTTGAGCGGCTCCTACAATGAGCAGTTCTTC. It is translated as CSVRLSGSYNEQFF.

This clone was picked up many times. J is TRBJ2-4 and V is TRBV5-1; 7 bases agree with TRBD2. This CDR3 is built from 14 residues. The germline V gene encodes CDR1 SGHRS and CDR2 YFSETQ. V was pared by 4 bases and J by 6 bases, with 7 bases of the junction left unmatched. The DNA of the CDR3 is TGCGCCAGCAGCAACGGGGGGACCCGAAACATTCAGTACTTC. Encoded protein: CASSNGGTRNIQYF.

This chain joins TRBV5-4 and TRBJ2-5; maybe TRBD1 (6 bases). The V and J ends lost 5 bases and 2 bases respectively, with 19 bases between them. The CDR3 sequence is 16 residues long. The germline V gene encodes CDR1 SGHNT and CDR2 YYREEE (reference sequence). The CDR3 reads CASSPLQGVGQETQYF. CDR3 DNA sequence: TGTGCCAGCAGTCCTCTACAGGGTGTGGGGCAAGAGACCCAGTACTTC.

The V call is TRBV25-1, the J call TRBJ1-3, with D maybe TRBD1 (5 bases). The CDR3 has 12 residues. V lost 10 bases and J lost 0, with 7 bases in between. Germline-derived CDR1 and CDR2 are MGHDK and SYGVNS. The CDR3 loop reads CATQGSGNTIYF. The CDR3 DNA sequence: TGTGCCACTCAGGGCTCTGGAAACACCATATATTTT.

This clone was counted only a few times. Other DNA variants within this sample encode the same CDR3. This chain uses TRBV5-1 with TRBJ2-7; 8 positions match TRBD2. CDR3 length equals 13 residues. After removal of 2 bases from V and 4 bases from J, the junction contained 2 bases not matched to a gene. Germline CDR1 is SGHRS and CDR2 is YFSETQ. The DNA of the CDR3 is TGCGCCAGCAGCTTCAGCGGGAGTTACGAGCAGTACTTC. Amino acids: CASSFSGSYEQYF.

The chain joins TRBV5-1 to TRBJ1-3, with 7 nucleotides matching TRBD1. V shed 7 bases and J 4 bases; nucleotides not matched to a gene: 5. The CDR3 length is 13 residues. CDR1 and CDR2 from the germline V gene are SGHRS and YFSETQ. The CDR3 DNA follows: TGCGCCAGCTCGACAGGGTCGGGAAACACCATATATTTT. This encodes CASSTGSGNTIYF. The variable domain in full, with the rest retrieved from reference TRBV5-1 and TRBJ1-3, is KAGVTQTPRYLIKTRGQQVTLSCSPISGHRSVSWYQQTPGQGLQFLFEYFSETQRNKGNFPGRFSGRQFSNSRSEMNVSTLELGDSALYLCASSTGSGNTIYFGEGSWLTVV.

This clone was observed a handful of times. CDR3 protein: CASSPTGNYGYTF. The DNA of the CDR3 is TGCGCCAGCAGCCCGACTGGTAACTATGGCTACACCTTC. This chain connects TRBV5-1 to TRBJ1-2; unclear D gene. CDR1 and CDR2 (germline): SGHRS, YFSETQ. This CDR3 is 13 amino acids long. V lost 4 bases, J lost 1 base, and 8 bases lay in between.

This clone was picked up a small number of times. The chain employs TRBV5-1 and TRBJ2-4, with D tentatively TRBD1 (6 bases). This CDR3 is built from 14 residues. Germline assignment: CDR1 SGHRS and CDR2 YFSETQ. The V end was cut by 3 bases, the J end by 7 bases, with 14 bases between. The CDR3 coding sequence is TGCGCCAGCAGCTCACGGGACACCGTTAACATTCAGTACTTC. Translating gives CASSSRDTVNIQYF. Supplemented by reference TRBV5-1 and TRBJ2-4, the full variable domain reads KAGVTQTPRYLIKTRGQQVTLSCSPISGHRSVSWYQQTPGQGLQFLFEYFSETQRNKGNFPGRFSGRQFSNSRSEMNVSTLELGDSALYLCASSSRDTVNIQYFGAGTRLSVL.

This clone came up a few times. The CDR3 coding sequence is TGTGCCAGCAGTGTTCCCGGTACCTATAATTCACCCCTCCACTTT. It is translated as CASSVPGTYNSPLHF. The chain links TRBV28 to TRBJ1-6; D not certain. The V gene lost 5 bases and the J gene lost 2 bases, with 10 bases spanning the gap. The CDR3 is 15 residues long. Germline CDR1 MDHEN, CDR2 SYDVKM.

This clone was detected a few times. The chain employs TRBV29-1 and TRBJ1-1; 9 bases are shared with TRBD1. The ends lost 6 bases at V and 5 bases at J; junction bases unmatched: 7. The germline gives CDR1 SQVTM, CDR2 ANQGSEA. The CDR3 is made up of 13 amino acids. The CDR3 loop is CSVSGTGPTEAFF. In DNA form, the CDR3 reads TGCAGCGTCTCCGGGACAGGGCCGACTGAAGCTTTCTTT.